This is a list of T cell receptor beta chains from one sample in a study of T cell repertoires in cytomegalovirus infection. TCRdb reprocessed the reads via MiXCR and lists one record per CDR3 protein. The data hold approximately 910,000 distinct CDR3 sequences, with approximately 31% observed a single time. No antigens are known for them. Material: cultured CD8+ T cells from PBMCs, obtained from culture after CMV antigen stimulation. The receptors stem from a human donor in good health (CMV status not recorded). Some clones in this sample may be carry-over from other donors' samples. The CDR3 runs from the conserved cysteine through the conserved F or W. A D gene is named only where the DNA matches it firmly. Some rows have no size entry. The others give once, few or many, or a class for an expanded clone.

>few|TRBJ2-5|TRBD2|TRBV7-6
CASSLELAGGRQTQYF
TGTGCCAGCAGCTTGGAGCTAGCGGGGGGGCGGCAGACCCAGTACTTC
>NA|TRBJ2-3|NA|TRBV7-8
CASSFGPGPWGTDTQYF
TGTGCCAGCAGCTTTGGGCCGGGACCCTGGGGCACAGATACGCAGTATTTT
>few|TRBJ1-1|TRBD1|TRBV6-5
CASSYGGQGYTEAFF
TGTGCCAGCAGTTACGGTGGACAGGGCTACACTGAAGCTTTCTTT
>NA|TRBJ2-6|NA|TRBV10-3
CAISDRARQTGANVLTF
TGTGCCATCAGTGATAGAGCAAGACAGACTGGGGCCAACGTCCTGACTTTC
>NA|TRBJ1-2|TRBD1|TRBV6-6
CASSYAADRVYGYTF
TGTGCCAGCAGTTATGCCGCGGACAGGGTCTATGGCTACACCTTC
>once|TRBJ2-1|TRBD2|TRBV9
CASSVESGGAPQDEQFF
TGTGCCAGCAGCGTAGAGAGCGGGGGGGCCCCCCAGGATGAGCAGTTCTTC
>few|TRBJ2-3|NA|TRBV12-3/TRBV12-4
CASSHLEEWGRTDTQYF
TGTGCCAGCAGTCATTTGGAAGAATGGGGGCGCACAGATACGCAGTATTTT
>few|TRBJ2-1|TRBD1|TRBV6-6
CASSYGQGYNEQFF
TGTGCCAGCAGTTATGGACAGGGCTACAATGAGCAGTTCTTC
>NA|TRBJ1-6|NA|TRBV19
CASSIDGDGNNLSSYNSPLHF
TGTGCCAGTAGTATAGATGGGGACGGAAATAACCTGAGCTCCTATAATTCACCCCTCCACTTT
>NA|TRBJ1-4|NA|TRBV5-8
CASSLGGSLGEKLFF
TGTGCCAGCAGCTTGGGAGGCAGCTTGGGGGAAAAACTGTTTTTT
>NA|TRBJ2-2|NA|TRBV27
CASSFPGGTWELFF
TGTGCCAGCAGTTTCCCGGGGGGCACCTGGGAGCTGTTTTTT
>NA|TRBJ2-1|TRBD1|TRBV6-5
CASSPSHLTGEDEQFF
TGTGCCAGCAGTCCGTCACATCTGACAGGGGAAGATGAGCAGTTCTTC
>many|TRBJ2-2|TRBD1|TRBV7-6
CASSPGGQLPNTGELFF
TGTGCCAGCAGCCCAGGGGGACAGCTCCCAAACACCGGGGAGCTGTTTTTT
>NA|TRBJ1-1|NA|TRBV11-2
CASSLEFRGTEAFF
TGTGCCAGCAGCTTAGAGTTTAGGGGCACTGAAGCTTTCTTT
>few|TRBJ2-1|TRBD2|TRBV19
CASKRTSGYYNEQFF
TGTGCCAGCAAACGGACTAGCGGATACTACAATGAGCAGTTCTTC
>NA|TRBJ1-1|NA|TRBV10-3
CAAQIRPTGQNTEAFF
TGTGCCGCGCAAATAAGACCTACAGGGCAGAACACTGAAGCTTTCTTT
>NA|TRBJ2-1|NA|TRBV7-9
CASSLGVYDEQFF
TGTGCCAGCAGCTTAGGGGTATACGATGAGCAGTTCTTC
>NA|TRBJ2-6|NA|TRBV19
CASSILRERDGANVLTF
TGTGCCAGTAGTATCTTAAGGGAACGGGATGGGGCCAACGTCCTGACTTTC
>NA|TRBJ1-2|NA|TRBV5-5
CASSIQSSINYGYTF
TGTGCCAGCAGCATCCAAAGTTCAATTAACTATGGCTACACCTTC
>few|TRBJ1-1|NA|TRBV27
CASSLDRLMNTEAFF
TGTGCCAGCAGTTTAGATCGGTTGATGAACACTGAAGCTTTCTTT
>few|TRBJ2-1|NA|TRBV18
CASSADPNEQFF
TGTGCCAGCTCAGCCGATCCTAATGAGCAGTTCTTC
>NA|TRBJ1-3|NA|TRBV3-1
CASSPLDRGPGNTIYF
TGTGCCAGCAGCCCCTTAGATAGGGGACCTGGAAACACCATATATTTT
>NA|TRBJ2-2|TRBD2|TRBV7-6
CASSTSGGNTGELFF
TGTGCCAGCAGCACTAGCGGGGGGAACACCGGGGAGCTGTTTTTT
>NA|TRBJ2-1|TRBD1|TRBV11-3
CASSDRDRVYNEQFF
TGTGCCAGCAGCGACCGGGACAGGGTATACAATGAGCAGTTCTTC
>NA|TRBJ2-1|NA|TRBV6-6
CAAAVTGNEQFF
TGTGCCGCGGCCGTAACTGGAAATGAGCAGTTCTTC
>few|TRBJ2-1|NA|TRBV6-1
CASSVTGGNEQFF
TGTGCCAGCAGTGTTACCGGGGGTAATGAGCAGTTCTTC
>many|TRBJ2-1|NA|TRBV23-1
CASRKEDEQFF
TGCGCCAGCAGAAAGGAAGATGAGCAGTTCTTC
>few|TRBJ2-3|TRBD2|TRBV20-1
CSAPWEREIPDTQYF
TGCAGTGCTCCCTGGGAGCGGGAGATACCAGATACGCAGTATTTT
>NA|TRBJ2-2|TRBD2|TRBV27
CATTGGPKYTGELFF
TGTGCCACTACGGGGGGTCCCAAGTATACCGGGGAGCTGTTTTTT
>few|TRBJ1-1|TRBD1|TRBV6-5
CASSQGQVVPTEAFF
TGTGCCAGCAGTCAGGGACAGGTTGTGCCCACTGAAGCTTTCTTT
>NA|TRBJ2-1|TRBD1|TRBV7-2
CASSLAGTEGAYNEQFF
TGTGCCAGCAGCTTAGCCGGGACAGAGGGGGCCTACAATGAGCAGTTCTTC
>few|TRBJ2-1|NA|TRBV10-3
CATRTGSGSYNEQFF
TGTGCCACCCGAACAGGGTCGGGCTCCTACAATGAGCAGTTCTTC
>NA|TRBJ1-5|NA|TRBV9
CASSSIDSNQPQHF
TGTGCCAGCAGCTCGATAGATAGCAATCAGCCCCAGCATTTT
>NA|TRBJ2-5|TRBD1|TRBV19
CASRNRGRKETQYF
TGTGCCAGTAGGAACAGGGGGCGAAAAGAGACCCAGTACTTC
>NA|TRBJ2-7|NA|TRBV9
CASSPQGWAYEQYF
TGTGCCAGCAGCCCTCAGGGGTGGGCCTACGAGCAGTACTTC
>few|TRBJ2-1|TRBD2|TRBV4-2
CASSQDGLAVSYNEQFF
TGTGCCAGCAGCCAAGATGGACTAGCGGTCTCCTACAATGAGCAGTTCTTC
>NA|TRBJ1-5|NA|TRBV11-1
CVSTFTRDDNQPQHF
TGTGTCAGCACCTTCACCAGGGACGACAATCAGCCCCAGCATTTT
>NA|TRBJ2-7|TRBD2|TRBV2
CASSEIGSSGGTTYEQYF
TGTGCCAGCAGTGAAATTGGGTCTAGCGGGGGGACGACCTACGAGCAGTACTTC
>few|TRBJ1-1|NA|TRBV6-6
CASIHGQSGPMNTEAFF
TGTGCCAGCATCCACGGACAGTCGGGGCCCATGAACACTGAAGCTTTCTTT
>few|TRBJ2-3|NA|TRBV12-5
CASGPTGAGDTQYF
TGTGCTAGTGGCCCTACGGGGGCGGGAGATACGCAGTATTTT
>few|TRBJ2-7|NA|TRBV19
CASSSGQFFYEQYF
TGTGCCAGTAGTTCCGGACAGTTCTTCTACGAGCAGTACTTC
>NA|TRBJ2-1|NA|TRBV9
CASSVARARYNEQFF
TGTGCCAGCAGCGTAGCCCGGGCTCGCTACAATGAGCAGTTCTTC
>many|TRBJ2-3|NA|TRBV6-1
CASKTWPDISTDTQYF
TGTGCCAGCAAAACCTGGCCGGATATTAGCACAGATACGCAGTATTTT
>few|TRBJ2-3|NA|TRBV7-9
CASSPPVRGRGFSTDTQYF
TGTGCCAGCAGCCCCCCCGTCCGGGGACGGGGGTTTAGCACAGATACGCAGTATTTT
>few|TRBJ2-5|NA|TRBV3-1
CASSQDLVAELQETQYF
TGTGCCAGCAGCCAAGATTTGGTAGCGGAGCTACAAGAGACCCAGTACTTC
>many|TRBJ2-1|NA|TRBV7-2
CASSLDRKGNEQFF
TGTGCCAGCAGCTTGGACAGAAAAGGGAATGAGCAGTTCTTC
>many|TRBJ1-5|TRBD1|TRBV6-5
CASSLQGQNQPQHF
TGTGCCAGCAGCTTACAGGGGCAAAATCAGCCCCAGCATTTT
>NA|TRBJ1-6|NA|TRBV6-5
CASSRTDLFTSYNSPLHF
TGTGCCAGCAGCCGGACGGACCTATTTACCTCCTATAATTCACCCCTCCACTTT
>once|TRBJ1-1|NA|TRBV6-2/TRBV6-3
CANRGTANTEAFF
TGTGCCAACAGAGGGACGGCGAACACTGAAGCTTTCTTT
>NA|TRBJ2-7|NA|TRBV27
CASSFRFAYEQYF
TGTGCCAGCAGTTTCAGATTTGCCTACGAGCAGTACTTC
>NA|TRBJ2-5|NA|TRBV25-1
CASSELETQYF
TGTGCCAGCAGTGAACTGGAGACCCAGTACTTC
>NA|TRBJ2-5|TRBD2|TRBV20-1
CSASLGSPTGGETQYF
TGCAGTGCTAGCCTAGGCAGCCCAACGGGGGGAGAGACCCAGTACTTC
>NA|TRBJ2-4|TRBD1|TRBV20-1
CSAWTGVGNIQYF
TGCAGTGCTTGGACAGGGGTAGGAAACATTCAGTACTTC
>many|TRBJ1-4|NA|TRBV9
CASSALGLLNEKLFF
TGTGCCAGCAGCGCCCTGGGACTTCTTAATGAAAAACTGTTTTTT
>few|TRBJ1-1|NA|TRBV7-2
CASSLDGQNTEAFF
TGTGCCAGCAGCTTAGACGGACAGAACACTGAAGCTTTCTTT
>NA|TRBJ1-6|NA|TRBV7-6
CASSFDSYNSPLHF
TGTGCCAGCAGCTTTGACAGTTATAATTCACCCCTCCACTTT
>few|TRBJ1-2|NA|TRBV19
CASSIGGEYYGYTF
TGTGCCAGTAGTATCGGAGGAGAATACTATGGCTACACCTTC
>NA|TRBJ1-5|NA|TRBV19
CASSSWAGSNQPQHF
TGTGCCAGTAGTTCATGGGCAGGGAGCAATCAGCCCCAGCATTTT
>few|TRBJ2-1|TRBD1|TRBV28
CASSLTTGSSYNEQFF
TGTGCCAGCAGTTTAACGACAGGGTCTTCCTACAATGAGCAGTTCTTC